This T cell receptor (beta chain) was observed in a study of cytomegalovirus exposure and HLA in healthy donors. CDR1 and CDR2 from the germline V gene are SEHNR and FQNEAQ (reference sequence). This CDR3 region has 14 residues. Trimming removed 1 base from V and 5 bases from J, with 12 bases in between. The PCR had 60 Vbeta and 13 Jbeta primers. This table comes from immunoSEQ multiplex PCR, and its TCRdb copy is limited to in-frame clones, with some not included. The sample records 150,000 to 200,000 clones, about 70% being singletons. Input material: PBMCs. This clonotype was sampled from a woman aged 25 to 39 in good health and CMV-seronegative. The genes are TRBV7-9 and TRBJ2-7; D unresolved. This CDR3 reads CASSLVSGINEQYF. In DNA form, the CDR3 reads TGTGCCAGCAGCTTAGTGTCTGGCATCAACGAGCAGTACTTC.